Below are 10 T cell receptor beta chains sequenced from a single sample in a study of blood T cell repertoires in COVID-19. Measured with immunoSEQ multiplex PCR; TCRdb has only the in-frame clones, and not every one. The sample yields over 50,000 clones, about 90% seen once. The source material was peripheral blood. The receptors here all came from a human donor in a cohort sampled during active COVID-19.

The genes are TRBV5-1 and TRBJ2-7; 7 bases line up with TRBD1. CDR1 is SGHRS and CDR2 is YFSETQ in the germline V gene. This CDR3 spans 12 amino acids. J was trimmed by 6 bases and V by 2 bases; bases with no gene match: 2. The CDR3 DNA sequence: TGCGCCAGCAGCTTAGGGGGCCTCGAGCAGTACTTC. Translated: CASSLGGLEQYF.

This chain joins TRBV19 and TRBJ2-3; no firm D call. Trimming removed 6 bases from V and 4 bases from J, with 8 bases in between. There are 12 residues in the CDR3. Germline lookup yields CDR1 LNHDA and CDR2 SQIVND (reference sequence). The CDR3 nucleotides are TGTGCCAGTAGCTTCTACGCAGATACGCAGTATTTT. This encodes CASSFYADTQYF.

This clone was counted once. This rearrangement joins TRBV7-2 to TRBJ2-2; 11 bases match TRBD2. The CDR3 has 16 residues. Germline CDR1 is SGHTA and CDR2 is FQGNSA. V was clipped by 4 bases and J by 2 bases; unmatched bases: 3. The CDR3 sequence: CASSSGLAVNTGELFF. The CDR3 coding sequence is TGTGCCAGCAGCTCGGGACTAGCGGTTAACACCGGGGAGCTGTTTTTT. The complete variable domain, with remaining parts taken from reference TRBV7-2 and TRBJ2-2, reads GAGVSQSPSNKVTEKGKDVELRCDPISGHTALYWYRQSLGQGLEFLIYFQGNSAPDKSGLPSDRFSAERTGGSVSTLTIQRTQQEDSAVYLCASSSGLAVNTGELFFGEGSRLTVL.

The chain couples TRBV27 to TRBJ2-7, with D perhaps matching TRBD1 (6 bases). V dropped 4 bases and J dropped 3 bases, with 13 bases sitting between them. The CDR3 consists of 14 residues. CDR1 and CDR2 (germline): MNHEY, SMNVEV (reference sequence). The CDR3 region has the DNA TGTGCCAGCAGTTCGGGACACTCGTTCTACGAGCAGTACTTC. It encodes CASSSGHSFYEQYF.

This clone was seen only a few times. The chain employs TRBV4-1 and TRBJ2-7; D may be TRBD1 (8 bases). Trimming took off 5 bases at V and 4 bases at J, with 15 bases between the two ends. The CDR3 extends over 14 amino acids. Germline values: CDR1 MGHRA, CDR2 YSYEKL. The CDR3 DNA reads as TGCGCCAGCAGCTATACAGGGGGGGGATACGAGCAGTACTTC. It yields the protein CASSYTGGGYEQYF.

In nucleotides, the CDR3 is TGTGCCAGCAGCTTTACGGGTCTCACTGAAGCTTTCTTT. As protein: CASSFTGLTEAFF. The chain employs TRBV7-3 and TRBJ1-1; D uncertain. The CDR3 contains 13 residues. V lost 3 bases, J lost 4 bases, and 9 bases lay in between. CDR1 is SGHTA, CDR2 FQGTGA, per germline.

This clone was observed a handful of times. This chain joins TRBV19 and TRBJ1-1; D call uncertain. The length of the CDR3 is 12 residues. Germline CDR1 is LNHDA and CDR2 is SQIVND (reference sequence). V was cut by 6 bases and J by 4 bases, with 9 bases left in between. This CDR3 reads CASSEPGTEAFF. In DNA, the CDR3 is TGTGCCAGTAGCGAACCGGGCACTGAAGCTTTCTTT.

CDR3 nucleotide sequence: TGTGCCAGCAGTGCCGGGGCAGGGGGTAGGATGAACACTGAAGCTTTCTTT. Its translation: CASSAGAGGRMNTEAFF. This chain connects TRBV2 to TRBJ1-1, with TRBD1 identical over 7 bases. V trimming: 4 bases; J trimming: 0 bases; junction bases outside the gene matches: 11. CDR3 size: 17 residues. Germline CDR1 SNHLY, CDR2 FYNNEI.

V is TRBV10-2 and J is TRBJ2-5, with D unclear. CDR1 WSHSY and CDR2 SAAADI come from the germline V gene. The V end was cut by 7 bases, the J end by 7 bases, with 10 bases between. This CDR3 has 11 amino acids. CDR3 sequence reads: CASNPGGTQYF. CDR3 nucleotide sequence: TGCGCCAGCAACCCCGGCGGGACCCAGTACTTC.

The chain uses TRBV7-2 and TRBJ2-1; D gene ambiguous. Germline V gene sequence: CDR1 SGHTA, CDR2 FQGNSA. V was shortened by 5 bases and J by 9 bases, with 11 bases between the two germline ends. This CDR3 has 12 residues. CDR3: CASSRWRREQFF. In DNA form, the CDR3 reads TGTGCCAGCAGCCGCTGGCGGCGTGAGCAGTTCTTC.